This TCR beta chain was sequenced for a study of blood T cell repertoires in COVID-19 (dated by TCRdb to the early 2020s). Turning to the overall study: Samples from collaborators originated in the United States, Italy and Spain and spanned both the acute and convalescent phases of COVID-19. The prospective study material was composed of cDNA or gDNA derived from T cells, B-cell-depleted T cells, or PBMCs. The dataset comprised deeply sampled blood TCRbeta repertoires from subjects exposed to, actively infected with, or recovered from COVID-19. A freely available public database, intended as a resource for researchers studying the immune response to SARS-CoV-2, is where the repertoires were released. The samples were drawn from two sources: the first 160 participants of the ongoing ImmuneRACE study, and 950 to 1,500 subjects contributed by 6 global collaborators. Nearly every sample came with metadata listing a de-identified subject ID, COVID-19 status, age in years and sex. Where HLA class I and class II types were available, the types were taken from metadata supplied by the sample provider, not from assay-based typing. The full study reports these points: The amount of clinical and demographic metadata varied by source and participant and was provided uncurated.

V is trimmed back by 2 bases and J by 1 base, and the junction contains 0 bases that no gene match accounts for. Spanning cysteine to phenylalanine, the CDR3 consists of 15 amino acids. The kept DNA is CDR3 alone, 45 bases in frame from the first base. The germline V gene sets CDR1 to MNHNS and CDR2 to SASEGT. In its sample, this clone was seen many times. Its antigen is still unknown. No base quality values were provided; no much bigger clone lies one nucleotide off. The immunoSEQ Assay, a bias-controlled multiplex PCR, was used to amplify TCRbeta CDR3 regions from genomic DNA. The study's own analysis went as follows. Nucleated cell counts per sample were estimated from amplification of reference gene primers within the assay. Sequence reads were collapsed and filtered to measure the absolute abundance of every unique TCRbeta CDR3 rearrangement. For each sample, productive Simpson clonality was calculated by taking the square root of Simpson's diversity index across productive rearrangements. Here the immuneACCESS table is served through TCRdb, limited to in-frame sequences with V and J called. Missing clones are a known gap in these copies; in checked studies unresolved V genes cover under half, and the rest lacks a known reason. V, J and clone size reflect that table, while D and trimming were determined from the DNA. This sample is represented by hundreds of thousands of clones; roughly 87% of them were singletons. The ten largest clonotypes hold approximately 3.1% of the sample.

Participants in the prospective study were enrolled through a virtual design, were aged about 18 to 100 years, and lived in about 25 United States geographic areas. Cohort assignment in the prospective study relied on participant-reported clinical history from a screening survey and a study questionnaire. For ImmuneRACE Cohort 3, a participant was defined as recovered based on two consecutive negative NP/OP PCR tests, clearance by a healthcare professional, or resolution of symptoms. Each participant in the prospective study had whole blood, serum and a nasopharyngeal or oropharyngeal swab collected by mobile phlebotomists. Prospective study participants could optionally give additional blood draws and questionnaires over an approximately 2-month period. Prospective study blood samples were shipped either frozen or at room temperature before DNA extraction.

The receptor chain draws on TRBV6-1 and TRBJ2-5; 11 junctional bases match TRBD2. This clonotype was obtained from a woman aged 30 to 39 who had recovered from COVID-19. Sequences were obtained from PBMCs or T cells enriched from blood (not recorded which). The CDR3 reads CASSELAGGQETQYF. The sequence in DNA is TGTGCCAGCAGTGAACTAGCGGGGGGCCAAGAGACCCAGTACTTC.